This T cell receptor beta chain is from a study of blood T cell repertoires in COVID-19. Study-wide background: COVID-19 samples from acute and convalescent phases originated in the United States, Italy and Spain.

Original processing notes: By means of reference gene primer amplification, nucleated cell counts were estimated. Sequenced by immunoSEQ multiplex PCR; TCRdb stores in-frame clones only, minus some. V and J calls and clone size are given by that table; D and trimming were obtained from the DNA. The repertoire has 110,000 to 150,000 clones, around 91% of them found once; the top ten carry under 3.5%. This CDR3 region has 17 residues. From germline, CDR1 is MGHRA and CDR2 YSYEKL. Germline trimming cut 1 base from V and 9 bases from J; bases unmatched to any gene: 12. Sequenced input: peripheral blood. The chain has TRBV4-1 and TRBJ2-1, with TRBD2 identical over 10 bases. This TCR came from a woman in her fifties or sixties with active COVID-19. CDR3: CASSQVPASGSLGEQFF. The CDR3 DNA reads as TGCGCCAGCAGCCAAGTTCCTGCTAGCGGGAGCCTTGGTGAGCAGTTCTTC.